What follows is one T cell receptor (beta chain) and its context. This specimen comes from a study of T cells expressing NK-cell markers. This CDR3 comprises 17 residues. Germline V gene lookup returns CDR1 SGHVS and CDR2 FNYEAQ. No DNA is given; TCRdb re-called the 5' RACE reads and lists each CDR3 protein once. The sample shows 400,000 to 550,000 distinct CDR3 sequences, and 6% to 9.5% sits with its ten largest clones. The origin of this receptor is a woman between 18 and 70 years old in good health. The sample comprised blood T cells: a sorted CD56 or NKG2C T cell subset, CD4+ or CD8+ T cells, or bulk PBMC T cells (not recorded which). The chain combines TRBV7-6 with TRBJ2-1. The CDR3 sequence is CASSLALIALNYNEQFF. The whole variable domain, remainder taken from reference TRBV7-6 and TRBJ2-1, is GAGVSQSPRYKVTKRGQDVALRCDPISGHVSLYWYRQALGQGPEFLTYFNYEAQQDKSGLPNDRFSAERPEGSISTLTIQRTEQRDSAMYRCASSLALIALNYNEQFFGPGTRLTVL.